The subject of this entry is one T cell receptor (beta chain). This receptor's antigen is unknown. Nothing much larger sits one base from this clone, and base qualities are not available. These data belong to a study of T cells in localized non-small cell lung cancer (dated by TCRdb to about 2020). Turning to the overall study: Comparing tumors with uninvolved tumor-adjacent lungs, the study looked at the T cell repertoires of hundreds of patients with early-stage NSCLC. NSCLC patients had a mean age of around 70 years, and approximately 140 were male and over 85 female. All 240 or so NSCLC patients in the cohort were treatment-naive and had localized lung tumors that were resected. Overall study outcomes, separate from this receptor: Of the top 100 tumor clones, a median of approximately 60 were detected in paired uninvolved adjacent lung; under 30 were also among that lung's top 100. Higher T cell density in blood was associated with longer overall survival, whereas higher clonality in adjacent lung was associated with shorter survival. Uninvolved tumor-adjacent lung showed the highest T cell clonality, higher than tumor, which suggests more focused antigenic responses in the uninvolved tumor-adjacent lung. Multi-region tumor sequencing was not performed, so intratumor heterogeneity could not be excluded. Since the design was exploratory, TCR variables were selected using unadjusted p-values with no false-discovery rate correction.

At diagnosis, peripheral blood, uninvolved tumor-adjacent lung and tumor were collected and were preserved as a mix of fresh-frozen and FFPE material. The cysteine opens and the phenylalanine closes a CDR3 of 14 amino acids. Solely the CDR3 DNA is kept, with 42 bases framed from the first base. Reading the germline V gene gives CDR1 SGHNT and CDR2 YENEEA. V is pared back by 7 bases and J by 1 base, with 11 bases lying between the germline termini. The immunoSEQ Assay was used to sequence TCR beta CDR3 regions from DNA. As for the authors' bioinformatics: To compute T cell density, TCR beta template counts were normalized to usable DNA, which was estimated by amplifying housekeeping genes. Using the preseqR package, richness was estimated by extrapolating to 120,000 templates for tissue samples and 400,000 templates for PBMC samples. Clonality was taken to be one minus Pielou's evenness. Differential abundance testing on productive amino-acid clonotypes, with a minimum total count of 5 and an alpha of 0.1, was used to identify tissue-enriched TCRs. The Jaccard Index and the Morisita Overlap Index were used to measure how much the repertoires overlapped between compartments. GLIPH clustered TCR beta CDR3s with public tetramer-defined viral CDR3s; viral motifs required at least three viral sequences plus V-gene enrichment. TCRdb provides this immuneACCESS table in a form limited to in-frame rearrangements. Some clones are lacking; in checked studies, under half of them reflect an unresolved V gene, and why the rest are absent is not known. The DNA was the basis for D and trimming; V, J and clone size are from that table. This sample gives under 3,500 clones in total; 22% of them show up just once. The top ten clonotypes cover roughly 15% of the sample.

The chain joins TRBV11-3 to TRBJ1-3; too little of a D gene remains to name it. The sequencing here drew on lung tumor tissue, taken before any cancer treatment. The TCR sequence derives from a woman between 35 and 70 years old with stage I lung adenocarcinoma. The CDR3 region reads CASTPSRSGNTIYF. The sequenced DNA is TGTGCCAGCACCCCAAGTCGGTCTGGAAACACCATATATTTT.